The 5 T cell receptor beta chains listed next were all sequenced from one sample in a study of OX40 agonist ivuxolimab in advanced cancers. The data were produced by immunoSEQ multiplex PCR, yet TCRdb's version contains in-frame clones alone and is incomplete. The sample has about 66,000 clones; 91% are singletons. The sample consisted of CD4+ or CD8+ T cells sorted from blood, taken in a trial of the OX40 agonist ivuxolimab. The origin of the receptors is an adult with an advanced solid tumor such as melanoma, head and neck, liver or kidney cancer.

The chain employs TRBV7-2 and TRBJ2-1, with a tentative D call TRBD1 (5 bases). CDR1 and CDR2 from the germline V gene are SGHTA and FQGNSA. Trimming removed 1 base at V and 8 bases at J, with 9 bases between. The CDR3 loop spans 13 amino acids. The CDR3 nucleotides are TGTGCCAGCAGCTTAGGGGGCGAAGATGAGCAGTTCTTC. Its protein is CASSLGGEDEQFF.

The V gene is TRBV28, the J gene TRBJ2-3; weak D call: TRBD2 (6 bases). The CDR3 is 14 amino acids. Germline-derived CDR1 and CDR2 are MDHEN and SYDVKM. V was trimmed by 6 bases and J by 6 bases, leaving 16 bases between them. For the CDR3, the DNA is TGTGCCAGCAGGACCGTGGGCGGAGGGGATACGCAGTATTTT. Its translation: CASRTVGGGDTQYF.

The chain carries TRBV4-1 and TRBJ1-4, with 8 bases matching TRBD1. V lost 4 bases, J lost 4 bases, and 11 bases stayed unmatched. This CDR3 has 17 residues. From germline, CDR1 is MGHRA and CDR2 YSYEKL. Here the CDR3 DNA reads TGCGCCAGCAGCCGATACAGGGGGGGAACCGTTAATGAAAAACTGTTTTTT. This sequence encodes CASSRYRGGTVNEKLFF.

V and J are TRBV6-5 and TRBJ2-5; no definite D call. CDR3 length: 12 amino acids. In germline, CDR1 is MNHEY, CDR2 SVGAGI. Trimming left V 2 bases short and J 0 bases short, with 1 base between. The CDR3 loop is CASSYNQETQYF. The CDR3 DNA follows: TGTGCCAGCAGTTACAACCAAGAGACCCAGTACTTC.

A note on this clone: The germline gene is not matched at one end of the junction; a read error may be the cause. The chain employs TRBV7-2 and TRBJ2-7, with 9 positions matching TRBD2. The CDR3 runs to 13 residues. CDR1 SGHTA and CDR2 FQGNSA come from the germline V gene. The CDR3 sequence: CASRLAGAGEQYF. CDR3 DNA sequence: TGTGCCAGCAGATTAGCGGGAGCCGGCGAGCAGTACTTC.